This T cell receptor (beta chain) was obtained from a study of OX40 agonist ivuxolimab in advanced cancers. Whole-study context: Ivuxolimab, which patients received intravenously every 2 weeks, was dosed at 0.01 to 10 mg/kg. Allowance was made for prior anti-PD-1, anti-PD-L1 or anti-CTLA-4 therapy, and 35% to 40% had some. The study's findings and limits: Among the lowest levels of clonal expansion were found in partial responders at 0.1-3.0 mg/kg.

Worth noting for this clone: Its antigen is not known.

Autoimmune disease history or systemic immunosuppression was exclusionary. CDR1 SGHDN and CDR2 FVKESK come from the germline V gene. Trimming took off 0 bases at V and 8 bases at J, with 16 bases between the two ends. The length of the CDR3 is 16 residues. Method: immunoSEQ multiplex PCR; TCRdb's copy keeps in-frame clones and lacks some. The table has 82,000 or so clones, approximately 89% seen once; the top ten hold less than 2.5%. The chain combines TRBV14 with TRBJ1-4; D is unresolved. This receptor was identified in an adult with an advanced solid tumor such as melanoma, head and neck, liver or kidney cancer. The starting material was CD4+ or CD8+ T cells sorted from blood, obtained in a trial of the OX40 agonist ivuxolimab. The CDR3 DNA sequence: TGTGCCAGCAGCCAAGATCGGCCGGTGAATGGAGAAAAACTGTTTTTT. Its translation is CASSQDRPVNGEKLFF.